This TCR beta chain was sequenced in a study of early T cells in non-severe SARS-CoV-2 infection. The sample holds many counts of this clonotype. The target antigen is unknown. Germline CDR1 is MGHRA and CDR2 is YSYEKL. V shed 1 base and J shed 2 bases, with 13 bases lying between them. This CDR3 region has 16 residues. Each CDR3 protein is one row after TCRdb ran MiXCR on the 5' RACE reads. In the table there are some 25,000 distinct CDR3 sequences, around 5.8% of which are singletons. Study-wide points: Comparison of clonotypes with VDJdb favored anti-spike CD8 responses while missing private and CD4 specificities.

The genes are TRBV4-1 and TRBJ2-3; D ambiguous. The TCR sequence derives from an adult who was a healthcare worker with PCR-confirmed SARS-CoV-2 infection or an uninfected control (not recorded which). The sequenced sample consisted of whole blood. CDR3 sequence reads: CASSQVGRNITDTQYF. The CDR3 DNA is TGCGCCAGCAGCCAAGTGGGCAGAAACATCACAGATACGCAGTATTTT.